The rows below give T cell receptor beta chains drawn from one sample of a study of blood T cell repertoires in COVID-19. Sequenced by immunoSEQ multiplex PCR; TCRdb stores in-frame clones only, minus some. Of 110,000 or so clones listed, roughly 80% are singletons. Material: peripheral blood. These receptors originate from a man aged 50-60 years with acute or convalescent COVID-19. CDR3s include the opening cysteine and the closing phenylalanine or tryptophan. Expanded clones are given a class, and other clones once, few, many or no size at all.

-,TRBV2,TRBJ2-3,CASSRRGGTPPDTQYF
-,TRBV2,TRBJ1-5,CASSEVHQGGQPQHF
-,TRBV10-3,TRBJ2-1,CAISASGEYNEQFF
-,TRBV11-2,TRBJ1-2,CASSLDPSGGYGYTF
once,TRBV5-4,TRBJ2-1,CASSYPGGGEQFF
-,TRBV6-5,TRBJ1-1,CASRIQGDTEAFF
-,TRBV9,TRBJ1-1,CASSVSGKTGADTEAFF
-,TRBV29-1,TRBJ1-2,CSVAGGINYGYTF
-,TRBV30,TRBJ2-2,CAWGGGVPGELFF
-,TRBV7-9,TRBJ2-1,CASSLPTGTQSSYNEQFF
-,TRBV6-2/TRBV6-3,TRBJ1-1,CASSYSIRVDFRSDTEAFF
-,TRBV5-5,TRBJ1-5,CASSLGQGLSNQPQHF
-,TRBV5-5,TRBJ2-7,CASSLTGEQYF
-,TRBV7-8,TRBJ1-3,CASSLAPLNPGNTIYF
-,TRBV7-9,TRBJ2-3,CASSPRLAGPTDTQYF
-,TRBV6-5,TRBJ1-4,CASSTTGVNEKLFF
few,TRBV16,TRBJ2-1,CASSHRDIQFF
once,TRBV2,TRBJ2-7,CASTGTSGYEQYF
-,TRBV7-2,TRBJ1-6,CASSAQSGGRNSPLHF
-,TRBV10-3,TRBJ1-1,CAISITGDTEAFF
-,TRBV7-3,TRBJ2-1,CASSLTGTANEQFF
medium-sized,TRBV11-2,TRBJ2-2,CASSPMGTGDLENTGELFF
few,TRBV3-1/TRBV3-2,TRBJ2-4,CASSFRGENIQYF
once,TRBV5-1,TRBJ1-2,CASSLAGETYYGYTF
-,TRBV19,TRBJ2-7,CASSIAGRNYEQYF
few,TRBV2,TRBJ1-1,CAGQGTAINTEAFF
-,TRBV29-1,TRBJ2-6,CSVEGLSGANVLTF
-,TRBV4-2,TRBJ2-3,CASSQDEGGPDTQYF
-,TRBV18,TRBJ2-3,CASSGQDTQYF
-,TRBV6-5,TRBJ2-1,CASRRGRSNEQFF
-,TRBV21-1,TRBJ2-7,CASSKETAGGILESSYEQYF
-,TRBV28,TRBJ1-2,CASSSGQGDYGYTF
-,TRBV28,TRBJ1-3,CASSLSYLNRAGNTIYF
-,TRBV29-1,TRBJ2-2,CSVPGQQNTGELFF
-,TRBV19,TRBJ1-4,CASSELQGDEKLFF
-,TRBV11-1,TRBJ1-4,CASSLNAGEEKLFF
-,TRBV5-1,TRBJ2-5,CASTPGGQETQYF
-,TRBV12-3/TRBV12-4,TRBJ2-2,CASVFAGELFF
few,TRBV19,TRBJ1-5,CASTLIPGGNQPQHF
-,TRBV10-3,TRBJ2-7,CAISEAGYEQYF